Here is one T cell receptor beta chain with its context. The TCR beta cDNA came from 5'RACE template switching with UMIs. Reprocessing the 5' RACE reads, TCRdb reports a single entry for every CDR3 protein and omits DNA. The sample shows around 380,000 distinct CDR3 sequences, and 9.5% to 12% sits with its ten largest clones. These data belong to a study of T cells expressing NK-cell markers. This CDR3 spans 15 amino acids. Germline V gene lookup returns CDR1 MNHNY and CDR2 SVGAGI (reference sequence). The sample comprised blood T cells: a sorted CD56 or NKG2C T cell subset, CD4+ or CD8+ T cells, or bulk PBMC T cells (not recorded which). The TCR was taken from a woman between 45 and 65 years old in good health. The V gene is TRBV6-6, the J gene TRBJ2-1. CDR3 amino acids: CASSATVSSYNEQFF.